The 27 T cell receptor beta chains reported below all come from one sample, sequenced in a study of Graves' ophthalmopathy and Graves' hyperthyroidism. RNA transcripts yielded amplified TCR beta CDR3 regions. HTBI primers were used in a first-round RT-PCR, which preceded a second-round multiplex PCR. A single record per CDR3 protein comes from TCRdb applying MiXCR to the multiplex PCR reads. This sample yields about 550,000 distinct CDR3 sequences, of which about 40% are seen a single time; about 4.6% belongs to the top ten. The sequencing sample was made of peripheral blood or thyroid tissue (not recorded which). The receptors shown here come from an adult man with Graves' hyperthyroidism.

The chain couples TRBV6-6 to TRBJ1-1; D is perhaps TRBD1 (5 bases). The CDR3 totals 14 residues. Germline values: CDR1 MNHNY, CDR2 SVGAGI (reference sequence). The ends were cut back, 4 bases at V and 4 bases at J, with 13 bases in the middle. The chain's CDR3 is CASSFVGQGTEAFF. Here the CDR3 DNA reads TGTGCCAGCAGTTTCGTAGGACAAGGCACTGAAGCTTTCTTT.

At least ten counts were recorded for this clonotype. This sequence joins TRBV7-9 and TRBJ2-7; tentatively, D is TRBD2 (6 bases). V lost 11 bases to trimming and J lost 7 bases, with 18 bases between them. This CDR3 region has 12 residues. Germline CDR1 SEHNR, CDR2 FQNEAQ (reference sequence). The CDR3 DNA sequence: TGTGCCGGCCGTGGAGGGTTTGGGGAGCAGTACTTC. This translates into CAGRGGFGEQYF.

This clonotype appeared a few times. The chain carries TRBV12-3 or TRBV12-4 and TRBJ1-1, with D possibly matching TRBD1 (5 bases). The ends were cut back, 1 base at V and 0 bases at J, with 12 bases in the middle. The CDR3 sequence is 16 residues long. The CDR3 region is CASSLGQGSLNTEAFF. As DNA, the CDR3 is TGTGCCAGCAGTTTAGGGCAGGGAAGTCTGAACACTGAAGCTTTCTTT.

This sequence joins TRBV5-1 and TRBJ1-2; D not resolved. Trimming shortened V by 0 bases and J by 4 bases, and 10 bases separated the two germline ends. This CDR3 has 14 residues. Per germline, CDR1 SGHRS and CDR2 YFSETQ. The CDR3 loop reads CASSLAGDLYGYTF. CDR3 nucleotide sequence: TGCGCCAGCAGCTTGGCCGGGGATCTCTATGGCTACACCTTC. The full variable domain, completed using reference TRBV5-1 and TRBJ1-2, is KAGVTQTPRYLIKTRGQQVTLSCSPISGHRSVSWYQQTPGQGLQFLFEYFSETQRNKGNFPGRFSGRQFSNSRSEMNVSTLELGDSALYLCASSLAGDLYGYTFGSGTRLTVV.

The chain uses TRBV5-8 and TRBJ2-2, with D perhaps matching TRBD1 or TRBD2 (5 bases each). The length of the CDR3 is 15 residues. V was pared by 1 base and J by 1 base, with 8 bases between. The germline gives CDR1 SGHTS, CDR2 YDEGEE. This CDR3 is CASSLLRGNTGELFF. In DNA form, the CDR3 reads TGTGCCAGCAGCTTGTTGAGGGGGAACACCGGGGAGCTGTTTTTT.

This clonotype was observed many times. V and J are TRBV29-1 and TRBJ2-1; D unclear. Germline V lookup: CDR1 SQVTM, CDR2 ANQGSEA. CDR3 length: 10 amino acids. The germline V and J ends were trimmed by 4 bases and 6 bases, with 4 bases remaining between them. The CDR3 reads CSVVANEQFF. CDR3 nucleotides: TGCAGCGTTGTTGCCAATGAGCAGTTCTTC.

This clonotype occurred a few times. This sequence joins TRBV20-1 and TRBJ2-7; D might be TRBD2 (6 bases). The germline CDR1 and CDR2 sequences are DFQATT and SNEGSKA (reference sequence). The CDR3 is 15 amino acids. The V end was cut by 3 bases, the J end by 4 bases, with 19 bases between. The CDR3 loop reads CSASELGSTGYEQYF. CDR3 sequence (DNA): TGCAGTGCTAGTGAACTCGGGAGTACGGGGTACGAGCAGTACTTC.

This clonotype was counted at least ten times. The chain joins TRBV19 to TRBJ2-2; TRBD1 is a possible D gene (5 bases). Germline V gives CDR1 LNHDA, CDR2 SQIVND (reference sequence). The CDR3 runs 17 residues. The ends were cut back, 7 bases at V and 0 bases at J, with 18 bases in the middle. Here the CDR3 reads CASTLQDRWPNTGELFF. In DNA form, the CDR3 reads TGTGCCAGTACCTTACAGGACCGCTGGCCGAACACCGGGGAGCTGTTTTTT. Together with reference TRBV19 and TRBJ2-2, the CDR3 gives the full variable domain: DGGITQSPKYLFRKEGQNVTLSCEQNLNHDAMYWYRQDPGQGLRLIYYSQIVNDFQKGDIAEGYSVSREKKESFPLTVTSAQKNPTAFYLCASTLQDRWPNTGELFFGEGSRLTVL.

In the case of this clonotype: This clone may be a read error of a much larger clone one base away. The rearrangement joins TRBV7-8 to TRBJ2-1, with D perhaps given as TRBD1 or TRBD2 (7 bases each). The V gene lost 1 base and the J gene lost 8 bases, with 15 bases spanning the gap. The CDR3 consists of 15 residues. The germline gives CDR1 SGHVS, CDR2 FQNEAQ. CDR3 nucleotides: TGTGCCAGCAGCTTAGTGGGAGGGGGCGGCGATGAGCAGTTCTTC. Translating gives CASSLVGGGGDEQFF. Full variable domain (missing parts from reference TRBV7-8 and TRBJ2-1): GAGVSQSPRYKVAKRGQDVALRCDPISGHVSLFWYQQALGQGPEFLTYFQNEAQLDKSGLPSDRFFAERPEGSVSTLKIQRTQQEDSAVYLCASSLVGGGGDEQFFGPGTRLTVL.

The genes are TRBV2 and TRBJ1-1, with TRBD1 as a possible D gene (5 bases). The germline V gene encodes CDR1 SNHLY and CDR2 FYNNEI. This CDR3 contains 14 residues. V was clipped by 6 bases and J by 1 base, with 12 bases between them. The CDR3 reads CASRATQGNTEAFF. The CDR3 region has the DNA TGTGCCAGCAGGGCAACCCAGGGGAACACTGAAGCTTTCTTT.

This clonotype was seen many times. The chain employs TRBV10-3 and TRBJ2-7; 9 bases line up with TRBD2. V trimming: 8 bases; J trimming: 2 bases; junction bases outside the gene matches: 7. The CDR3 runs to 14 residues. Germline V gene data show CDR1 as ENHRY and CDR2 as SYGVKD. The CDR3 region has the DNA TGTGCCATCTCAGATAGCGGGAGACCCTACGAGCAGTACTTC. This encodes CAISDSGRPYEQYF.

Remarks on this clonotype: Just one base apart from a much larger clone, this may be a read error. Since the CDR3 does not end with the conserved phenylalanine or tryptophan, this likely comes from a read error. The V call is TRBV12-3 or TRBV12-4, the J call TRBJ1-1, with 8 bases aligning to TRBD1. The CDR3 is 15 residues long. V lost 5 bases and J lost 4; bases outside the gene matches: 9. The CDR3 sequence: CASSTQGARTTEAFY. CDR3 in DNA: TGTGCCAGCAGTACTCAGGGGGCGCGGACCACTGAAGCTTTCTAT.

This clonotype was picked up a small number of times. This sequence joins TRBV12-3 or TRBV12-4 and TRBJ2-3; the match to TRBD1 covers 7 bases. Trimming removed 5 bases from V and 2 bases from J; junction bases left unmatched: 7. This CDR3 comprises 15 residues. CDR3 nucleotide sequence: TGTGCCAGCAGTGCGACAGGGTACCTCACAGATACGCAGTATTTT. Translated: CASSATGYLTDTQYF.

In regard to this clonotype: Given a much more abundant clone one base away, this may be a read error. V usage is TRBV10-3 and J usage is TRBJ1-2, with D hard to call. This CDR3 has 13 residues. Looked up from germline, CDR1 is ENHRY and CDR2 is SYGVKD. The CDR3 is CATSEGAAYGYTF. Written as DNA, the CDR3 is TGTGCCACCAGTGAGGGCGCGGCATATGGCTACACCTTC.

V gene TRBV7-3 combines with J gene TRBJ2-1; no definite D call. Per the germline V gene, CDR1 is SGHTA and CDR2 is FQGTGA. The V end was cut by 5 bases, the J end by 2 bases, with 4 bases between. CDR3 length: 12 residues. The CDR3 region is CASSAPYNEQFF. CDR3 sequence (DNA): TGTGCCAGCAGCGCTCCCTACAATGAGCAGTTCTTC.

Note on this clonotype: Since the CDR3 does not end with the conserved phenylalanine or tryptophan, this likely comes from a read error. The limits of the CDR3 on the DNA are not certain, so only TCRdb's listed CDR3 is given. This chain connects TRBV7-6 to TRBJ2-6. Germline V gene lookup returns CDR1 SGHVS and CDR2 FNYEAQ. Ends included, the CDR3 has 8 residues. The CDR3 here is CASSPRMT.

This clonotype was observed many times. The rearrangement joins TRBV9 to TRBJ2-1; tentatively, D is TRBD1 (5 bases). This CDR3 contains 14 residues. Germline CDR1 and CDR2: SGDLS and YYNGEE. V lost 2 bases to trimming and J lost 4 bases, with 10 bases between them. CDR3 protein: CASSVVQDYNEQFF. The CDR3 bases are TGTGCCAGCAGCGTGGTACAGGATTACAATGAGCAGTTCTTC.

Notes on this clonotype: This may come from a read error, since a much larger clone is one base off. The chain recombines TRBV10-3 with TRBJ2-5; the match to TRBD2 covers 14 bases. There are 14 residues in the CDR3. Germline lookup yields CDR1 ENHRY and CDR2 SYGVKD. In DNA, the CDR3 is TGTGCCACCGGACTAGCGGGAGGACAAGAGGCCCAGTACTTC. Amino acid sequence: CATGLAGGQEAQYF.

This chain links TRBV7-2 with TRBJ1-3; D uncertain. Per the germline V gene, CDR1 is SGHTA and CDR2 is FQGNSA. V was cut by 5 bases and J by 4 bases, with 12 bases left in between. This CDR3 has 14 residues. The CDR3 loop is CASSPWTGGNTIYF. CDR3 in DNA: TGTGCCAGCAGCCCCTGGACGGGGGGAAACACCATATATTTT.

In DNA, the CDR3 is TGCAGCGTTGAAGGCGGGCGGTGGGGGCCGGACACTGAAGCTTTCTTT. It encodes CSVEGGRWGPDTEAFF. This rearrangement joins TRBV29-1 to TRBJ1-1, with D possibly being TRBD1 (6 bases). Per the germline V gene, CDR1 is SQVTM and CDR2 is ANQGSEA. The CDR3 length is 16 residues. Trimming removed 1 base from V and 3 bases from J, with 18 bases in between.

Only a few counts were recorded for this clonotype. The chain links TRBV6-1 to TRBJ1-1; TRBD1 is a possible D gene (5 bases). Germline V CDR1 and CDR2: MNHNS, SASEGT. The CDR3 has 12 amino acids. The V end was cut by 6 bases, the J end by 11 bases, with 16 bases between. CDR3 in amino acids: CASRGGGRWAFF. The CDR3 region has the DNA TGTGCCAGCAGGGGGGGAGGCAGATGGGCTTTCTTT.

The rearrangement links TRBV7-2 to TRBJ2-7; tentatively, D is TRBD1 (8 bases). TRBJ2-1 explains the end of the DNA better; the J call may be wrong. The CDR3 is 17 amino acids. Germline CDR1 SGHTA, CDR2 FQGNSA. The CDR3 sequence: CASSWSGGGSSYNEQFF. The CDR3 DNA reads TGTGCCAGCAGCTGGTCAGGGGGCGGGAGCTCCTACAATGAGCAGTTCTTC.

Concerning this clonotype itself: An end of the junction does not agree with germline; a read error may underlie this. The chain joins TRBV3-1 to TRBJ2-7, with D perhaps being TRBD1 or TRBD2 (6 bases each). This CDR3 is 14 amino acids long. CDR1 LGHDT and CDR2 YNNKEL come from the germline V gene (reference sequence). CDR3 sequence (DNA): TGTGCCAGCAGCCCGAGGGGGGCCTTCTACAAGCAGTACTTC. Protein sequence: CASSPRGAFYKQYF.

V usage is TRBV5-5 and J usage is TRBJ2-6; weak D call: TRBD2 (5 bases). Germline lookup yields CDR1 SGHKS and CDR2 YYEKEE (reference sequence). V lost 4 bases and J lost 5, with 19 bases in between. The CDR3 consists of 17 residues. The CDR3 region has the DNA TGTGCCAGCAGCCAAGCGGCGGGCCGCACTAGGGCCAACGTCCTGACTTTC. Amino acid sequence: CASSQAAGRTRANVLTF.

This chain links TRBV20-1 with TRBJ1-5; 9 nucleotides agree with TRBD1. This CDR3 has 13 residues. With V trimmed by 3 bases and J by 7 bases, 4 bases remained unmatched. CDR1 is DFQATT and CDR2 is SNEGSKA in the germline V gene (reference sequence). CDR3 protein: CSASVTGGQPQHF. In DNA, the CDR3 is TGCAGTGCTAGCGTGACAGGGGGGCAGCCCCAGCATTTT.

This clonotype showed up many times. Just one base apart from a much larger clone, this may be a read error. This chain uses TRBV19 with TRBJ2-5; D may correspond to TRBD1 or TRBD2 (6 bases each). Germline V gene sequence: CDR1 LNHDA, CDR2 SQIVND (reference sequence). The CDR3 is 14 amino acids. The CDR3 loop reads CANSIGGIQETQYF. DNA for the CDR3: TGTGCCAATAGTATAGGGGGGATCCAAGAGACCCAGTACTTC.

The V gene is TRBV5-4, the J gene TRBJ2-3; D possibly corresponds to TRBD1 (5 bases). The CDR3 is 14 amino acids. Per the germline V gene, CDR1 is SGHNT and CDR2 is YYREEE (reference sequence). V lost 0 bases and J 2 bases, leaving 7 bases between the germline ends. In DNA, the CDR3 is TGTGCCAGCAGCTTGGTGGGGCACACAGATACGCAGTATTTT. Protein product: CASSLVGHTDTQYF.